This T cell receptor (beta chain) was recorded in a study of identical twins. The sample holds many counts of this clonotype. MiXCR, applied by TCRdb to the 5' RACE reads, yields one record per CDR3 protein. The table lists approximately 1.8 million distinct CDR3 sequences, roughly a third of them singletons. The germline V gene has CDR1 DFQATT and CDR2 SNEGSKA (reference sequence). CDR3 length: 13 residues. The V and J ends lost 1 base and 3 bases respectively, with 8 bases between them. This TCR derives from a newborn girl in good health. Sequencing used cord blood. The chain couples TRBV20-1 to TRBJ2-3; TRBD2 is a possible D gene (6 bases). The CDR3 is CSARGTITDTQYF. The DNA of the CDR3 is TGCAGTGCTAGAGGGACTATTACAGATACGCAGTATTTT.